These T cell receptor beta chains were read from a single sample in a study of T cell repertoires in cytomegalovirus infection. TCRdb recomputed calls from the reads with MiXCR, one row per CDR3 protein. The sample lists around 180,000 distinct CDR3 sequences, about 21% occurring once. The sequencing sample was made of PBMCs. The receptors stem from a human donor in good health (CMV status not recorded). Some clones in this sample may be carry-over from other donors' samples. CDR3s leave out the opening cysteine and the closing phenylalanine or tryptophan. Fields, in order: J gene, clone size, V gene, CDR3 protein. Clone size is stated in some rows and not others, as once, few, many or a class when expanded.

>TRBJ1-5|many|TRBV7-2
ASSVRQGEPQH
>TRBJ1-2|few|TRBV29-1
SVDKAGQGGGYT
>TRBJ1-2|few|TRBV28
ASSHPWGYT
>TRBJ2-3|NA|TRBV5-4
ASSFPGQGSDTQY
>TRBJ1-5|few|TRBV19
ASRGQGVSGNQPQH
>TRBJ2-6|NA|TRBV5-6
ASSLGTTSGANVLT
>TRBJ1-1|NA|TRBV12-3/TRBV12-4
ASLMNTEAF
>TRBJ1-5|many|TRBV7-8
ASSARPGQGILGNQPQH
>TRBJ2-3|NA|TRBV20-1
SVRLAGSNTQY
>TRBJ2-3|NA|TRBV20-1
SASPLAGAPSTDTQY
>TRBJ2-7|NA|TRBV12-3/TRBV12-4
ASSRDRGFPLY
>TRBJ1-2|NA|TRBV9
ASSAGAPDGGYT
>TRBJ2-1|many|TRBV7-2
ASNPAGTVSNEQF
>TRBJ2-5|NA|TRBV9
ASSTEPGPQETQY
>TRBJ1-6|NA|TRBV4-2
ASSQVGNSPLD
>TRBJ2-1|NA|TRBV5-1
ASREGSGGVIYNEQF
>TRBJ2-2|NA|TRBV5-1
ASSPGLSNTGELF
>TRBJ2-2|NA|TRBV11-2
ASSFDRPTGELF
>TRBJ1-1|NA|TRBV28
AAARRGRAEAF
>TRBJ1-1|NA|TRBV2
ASSRDFRTEAF
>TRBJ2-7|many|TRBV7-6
ASSRSDRGYEQY
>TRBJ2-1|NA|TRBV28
ATSDRAISEQF
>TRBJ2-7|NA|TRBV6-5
ASSYSAGGNYEQY